This T cell receptor (beta chain) was captured in a study of T cells in Graves' hyperthyroidism and ophthalmopathy. Germline V CDR1 and CDR2: KGHDR, SFDVKD. The CDR3 is 15 residues long. V was clipped by 4 bases and J by 3 bases, with 12 bases between them. Amplification yielded TCR beta CDR3 regions, with RNA transcripts as the source. The HTBI primer set drove a first-round RT-PCR of the TCR CDR3. TCRdb re-called the multiplex PCR reads through MiXCR, storing one row per CDR3 protein. The sample includes roughly 520,000 distinct CDR3 sequences, approximately 24% of them seen just once. Reasons for excluding patients were uncontrolled infection, other autoimmune disease, pregnancy or lactation.

The clonotype comes from a woman aged 25-40 years with Graves' ophthalmopathy. The chain combines TRBV24-1 with TRBJ1-5; D is unresolved. The specimen was blood. CDR3 sequence: CATSDPNGPNQPQHF. The CDR3 region has the DNA TGTGCCACCAGTGACCCCAATGGGCCCAATCAGCCCCAGCATTTT.